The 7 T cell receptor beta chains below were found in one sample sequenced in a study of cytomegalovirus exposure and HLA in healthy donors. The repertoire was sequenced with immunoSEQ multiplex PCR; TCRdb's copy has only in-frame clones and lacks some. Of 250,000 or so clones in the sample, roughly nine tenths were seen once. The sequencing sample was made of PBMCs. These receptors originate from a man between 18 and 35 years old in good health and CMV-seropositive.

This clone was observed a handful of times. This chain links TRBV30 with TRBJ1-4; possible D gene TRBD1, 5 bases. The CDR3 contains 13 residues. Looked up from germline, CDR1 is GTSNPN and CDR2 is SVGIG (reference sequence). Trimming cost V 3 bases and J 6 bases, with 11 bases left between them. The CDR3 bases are TGTGCCTGGAGCCAGGGTGGCCATGAAAAACTGTTTTTT. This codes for CAWSQGGHEKLFF.

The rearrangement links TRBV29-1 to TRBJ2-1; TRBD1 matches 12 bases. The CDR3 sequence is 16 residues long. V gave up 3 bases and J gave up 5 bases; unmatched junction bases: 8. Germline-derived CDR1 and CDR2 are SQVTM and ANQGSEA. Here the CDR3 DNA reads TGCAGCGTTGAGAAGTGGGGGACAGGGGGCAACAATGAGCAGTTCTTC. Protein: CSVEKWGTGGNNEQFF.

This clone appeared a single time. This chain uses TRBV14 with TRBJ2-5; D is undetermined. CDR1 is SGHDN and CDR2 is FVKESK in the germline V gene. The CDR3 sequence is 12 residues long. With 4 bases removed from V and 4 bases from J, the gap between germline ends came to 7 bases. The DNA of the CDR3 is TGTGCCAGCAGCCCCTCCAGAGAGACCCAGTACTTC. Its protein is CASSPSRETQYF. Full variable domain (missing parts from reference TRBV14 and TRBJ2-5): EAGVTQFPSHSVIEKGQTVTLRCDPISGHDNLYWYRRVMGKEIKFLLHFVKESKQDESGMPNNRFLAERTGGTYSTLKVQPAELEDSGVYFCASSPSRETQYFGPGTRLLVL.

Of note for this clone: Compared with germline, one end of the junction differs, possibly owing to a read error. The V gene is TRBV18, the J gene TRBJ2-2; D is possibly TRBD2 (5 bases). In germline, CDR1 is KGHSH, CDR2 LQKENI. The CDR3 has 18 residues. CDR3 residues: CASSPRQFGSANPGELFF. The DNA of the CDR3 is TGTGCCAGCTCACCACGTCAGTTTGGGAGTGCGAACCCCGGGGAGCTGTTTTTT.

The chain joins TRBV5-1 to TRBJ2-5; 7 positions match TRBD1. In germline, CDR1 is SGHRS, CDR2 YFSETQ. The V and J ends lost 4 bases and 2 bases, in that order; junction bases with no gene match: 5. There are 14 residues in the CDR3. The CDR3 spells CASSPGQTQETQYF. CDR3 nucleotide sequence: TGCGCCAGCAGCCCGGGACAGACACAAGAGACCCAGTACTTC.

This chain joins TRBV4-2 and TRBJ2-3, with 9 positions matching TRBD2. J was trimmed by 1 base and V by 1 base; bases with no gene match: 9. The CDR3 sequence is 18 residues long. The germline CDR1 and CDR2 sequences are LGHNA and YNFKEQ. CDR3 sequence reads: CASSQVRSTSGRTDTQYF. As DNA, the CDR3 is TGTGCCAGCAGCCAAGTTCGATCGACTAGCGGCCGCACAGATACGCAGTATTTT.

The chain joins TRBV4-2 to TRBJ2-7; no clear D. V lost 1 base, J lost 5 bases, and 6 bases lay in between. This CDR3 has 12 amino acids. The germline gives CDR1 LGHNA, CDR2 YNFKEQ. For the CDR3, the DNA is TGTGCCAGCAGCCAAGCTCATCACGAGCAGTACTTC. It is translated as CASSQAHHEQYF.